This entry is about one T cell receptor beta chain. The CDR3 is 13 residues long. Trimming cost V 2 bases and J 6 bases, with 9 bases left between them. From germline, CDR1 is MDHEN and CDR2 SYDVKM. This sample is part of a study of cytomegalovirus exposure and HLA in healthy donors. 60 Vbeta and 13 Jbeta primers were used in PCR. The method was immunoSEQ multiplex PCR; TCRdb's version includes in-frame clones alone and lacks a portion of them. The sample has about 97,000 clones, around 82% seen once; the top ten hold about 5%. The TCR sequence derives from a man in his forties in good health and CMV-seropositive. Source material: PBMCs. The V and J genes are TRBV28 and TRBJ2-3; D unresolved. As DNA, the CDR3 is TGTGCCAGCAGTTTAGGCCCCCGCGATACGCAGTATTTT. This encodes CASSLGPRDTQYF.